This TCR beta chain was sequenced in a study of T cells after yellow fever vaccination. Study observations and caveats: A large majority of primary-vaccination clones showed up again after the booster (96% CD4, 75% to 90% CD8). Abundant clonotypes from the bulk population could get into FACS-sorted repertoires as contaminants. Among all clonotypes, a small share was observed in both CD4 and CD8 compartments.

Researchers made TCR cDNA using 5'RACE template switching, and this step added a universal primer site and UMIs. TCRdb passed the 5' RACE reads through MiXCR, listing each CDR3 protein once. Of about 360,000 distinct CDR3 sequences listed, 6.2% were seen once; the top ten hold about 15%. In germline, CDR1 is SGHRS, CDR2 YFSETQ. This CDR3 contains 16 residues. This clonotype has a single count. No antigen is known for it. With a much larger clone just one base away, this may be a read error. The V call is TRBV5-1, the J call TRBJ2-1; D ambiguous. Source: PBMCs, taken 5 days after the yellow fever booster vaccination. The TCR comes from a man aged 30-40 years who received the YFV17D yellow fever vaccine. The CDR3: CASSPSRPRLYNKQFF. For the CDR3, the DNA is TGCGCCAGCAGCCCCTCCAGGCCGCGCCTTTACAATAAGCAGTTCTTC.